This TCR beta chain was sequenced in a study of blood T cell repertoires in COVID-19. Study at large: Researchers got acute and convalescent COVID-19 samples from the United States, Italy and Spain. Sample material is recorded as cDNA or gDNA derived from T cells, B-cell-depleted T cells, or PBMCs.

The ends lost 5 bases at V and 3 bases at J; junction bases unmatched: 9. The CDR3 loop spans 17 amino acids. The V gene's germline CDR1 is MDHEN and CDR2 SYDVKM. Original handling: Reference gene primers were amplified, and this amplification served to estimate nucleated cell counts. The protocol was immunoSEQ multiplex PCR, while the TCRdb copy is restricted to in-frame clones and leaves out a portion. V, J and clone size reflect that table, while D and trimming were determined from the DNA. The sample gives roughly 260,000 clones, approximately 86% of which show up once; roughly 3.1% is in the top ten.

The gene calls are TRBV28 and TRBJ1-3; 11 bases map to TRBD1. The sequenced sample was peripheral blood. The receptor's source is a woman aged 18-35 years with acute or convalescent COVID-19. Here the CDR3 reads CASSLMDRGLNGNTIYF. CDR3 in DNA: TGTGCCAGCAGTCTAATGGACAGGGGGCTTAATGGAAACACCATATATTTT.